The 17 T cell receptor beta chains given below trace back to one sample, sequenced in a study of T cells after yellow fever vaccination. TCRdb re-called the 5' RACE reads with MiXCR, one entry per CDR3 protein. The sample has some 350,000 distinct CDR3 sequences, about 4% seen once. The sample here was PBMCs, taken 5 days after the yellow fever booster vaccination. These TCRs come from a man between 18 and 29 years old who received the YFV17D yellow fever vaccine.

This clonotype was counted a few times. The rearrangement links TRBV7-3 to TRBJ2-3; D call uncertain. V lost 5 bases and J 7 bases, leaving 16 bases between the germline ends. The CDR3 contains 14 residues. CDR1 and CDR2 from the germline V gene are SGHTA and FQGTGA. In DNA form, the CDR3 reads TGTGCCAGCAGCCTCAGCCTAGAGTTCAATACGCAGTATTTT. This sequence encodes CASSLSLEFNTQYF.

This clonotype has at least ten counts. The chain combines TRBV3-1 with TRBJ1-1, with D possibly being TRBD1 (6 bases). Looked up from germline, CDR1 is LGHDT and CDR2 is YNNKEL (reference sequence). V was shortened by 4 bases and J by 2 bases, with 8 bases between the two germline ends. The CDR3 covers 13 residues. CDR3 sequence: CASSRGLNTEAFF. The CDR3 nucleotides read TGTGCCAGCAGCCGGGGGCTTAACACTGAAGCTTTCTTT.

The rearrangement joins TRBV28 to TRBJ2-3; D gene ambiguous. Trimming shortened V by 6 bases and J by 2 bases, and 15 bases separated the two germline ends. The V gene's germline CDR1 is MDHEN and CDR2 SYDVKM. The CDR3 is 15 amino acids. DNA of the CDR3: TGTGCCAGCAGAAATCCCGACACCTTCACAGATACGCAGTATTTT. Translation gives CASRNPDTFTDTQYF.

This clonotype was observed a few times. The chain recombines TRBV20-1 with TRBJ2-7; D unclear. The CDR3 consists of 11 residues. Trimming took off 6 bases at V and 3 bases at J, with 9 bases between the two ends. Germline V gene lookup returns CDR1 DFQATT and CDR2 SNEGSKA (reference sequence). CDR3 nucleotide sequence: TGCAGTGCGAGGACCGGCTACGAGCAGTACGTC. Translating gives CSARTGYEQYV.

This clonotype showed up many times. This chain links TRBV7-2 with TRBJ2-7; the D is unclear. The V end was cut by 5 bases, the J end by 6 bases, with 11 bases between. The CDR3 runs to 12 residues. The V gene's germline CDR1 is SGHTA and CDR2 FQGNSA. The CDR3 loop reads CASSAARVEQYF. The CDR3 coding sequence is TGTGCCAGCAGCGCCGCCCGGGTCGAGCAGTACTTC.

This clonotype was observed at least ten times. V is TRBV7-3 and J is TRBJ2-2; D remains unclear. This CDR3 comprises 12 residues. Between the trimmed V and J ends, which lost 7 bases and 8 bases, there was a span of 11 bases. Germline lookup yields CDR1 SGHTA and CDR2 FQGTGA. Here the CDR3 reads CASNDKAGELFF. Written as DNA, the CDR3 is TGTGCCAGCAACGATAAAGCGGGGGAGCTGTTTTTT.

This clonotype appeared many times. V gene TRBV5-1 combines with J gene TRBJ1-2; no definite D call. The CDR3 covers 12 residues. Trimming left V 0 bases short and J 4 bases short, with 4 bases between. The germline gives CDR1 SGHRS, CDR2 YFSETQ. CDR3 residues: CASSLGSYGYTF. The CDR3 DNA follows: TGCGCCAGCAGCTTGGGAAGCTATGGCTACACCTTC. Variable domain in full (rest from reference TRBV5-1 and TRBJ1-2): KAGVTQTPRYLIKTRGQQVTLSCSPISGHRSVSWYQQTPGQGLQFLFEYFSETQRNKGNFPGRFSGRQFSNSRSEMNVSTLELGDSALYLCASSLGSYGYTFGSGTRLTVV.

In this sample, this clonotype turned up a few times. This chain links TRBV28 with TRBJ1-4; no clear D gene. CDR1 is MDHEN and CDR2 is SYDVKM in the germline V gene. The CDR3 consists of 14 residues. Trimming left V 8 bases short and J 0 bases short, with 10 bases between. The CDR3 nucleotides read TGTGCCAGCCTGGGCACAGCAACTAATGAAAAACTGTTTTTT. Translation gives CASLGTATNEKLFF.

In its sample, this clonotype was seen many times. The J gene is TRBJ1-2, the V gene TRBV7-2; D is unresolved. Germline V gene lookup returns CDR1 SGHTA and CDR2 FQGNSA. With 3 bases removed from V and 4 bases from J, the gap between germline ends came to 6 bases. This CDR3 is built from 12 residues. The CDR3 coding sequence is TGTGCCAGCAGCTTCAATGGCTATGGCTACACCTTC. Translating it yields CASSFNGYGYTF.

This clonotype was seen ten or more times. The chain links TRBV5-1 to TRBJ2-5; TRBD2 might be the D (6 bases). CDR3 size: 15 residues. Germline CDR1 reads SGHRS; CDR2 reads YFSETQ. V lost 4 bases and J lost 0, with 13 bases in between. This chain's CDR3 is CASSTNRDYQETQYF. The CDR3 DNA follows: TGCGCCAGCAGCACTAACCGGGACTACCAAGAGACCCAGTACTTC. The variable domain in full, with the rest retrieved from reference TRBV5-1 and TRBJ2-5, is KAGVTQTPRYLIKTRGQQVTLSCSPISGHRSVSWYQQTPGQGLQFLFEYFSETQRNKGNFPGRFSGRQFSNSRSEMNVSTLELGDSALYLCASSTNRDYQETQYFGPGTRLLVL.

CDR3 sequence: CASSLEGRVYEQYF. The CDR3 DNA reads TGTGCCAGCAGCTTGGAGGGAAGGGTCTACGAGCAGTACTTC. This chain links TRBV5-5 with TRBJ2-7, with D hard to call. Trimming stripped 0 bases from V and 3 bases from J, with 10 bases between. The germline gives CDR1 SGHKS, CDR2 YYEKEE (reference sequence). The CDR3 is 14 residues long.

Only a few counts were recorded for this clonotype. The genes are TRBV6-5 and TRBJ1-1; TRBD1 matches 9 bases. Germline V lookup: CDR1 MNHEY, CDR2 SVGAGI. This CDR3 spans 14 amino acids. V dropped 0 bases and J dropped 7; count of bases not matched to a gene: 3. The DNA for the CDR3 is TGTGCCAGCAGTTACTCGGGGACAGGGAATGAAGCTTTCTTT. Its translation: CASSYSGTGNEAFF.

The chain joins TRBV7-2 to TRBJ2-3, with D uncertain. The V gene lost 5 bases and the J gene lost 4 bases, with 10 bases spanning the gap. This CDR3 contains 13 residues. Germline assignment: CDR1 SGHTA and CDR2 FQGNSA. The CDR3 coding sequence is TGTGCCAGCAGCAACGGAACCCCAGATACGCAGTATTTT. Translating it yields CASSNGTPDTQYF. Filled out from reference TRBV7-2 and TRBJ2-3, the complete variable domain reads GAGVSQSPSNKVTEKGKDVELRCDPISGHTALYWYRQSLGQGLEFLIYFQGNSAPDKSGLPSDRFSAERTGGSVSTLTIQRTQQEDSAVYLCASSNGTPDTQYFGPGTRLTVL.

The V and J genes are TRBV7-2 and TRBJ1-6; 11 bases are shared with TRBD1. CDR1 SGHTA and CDR2 FQGNSA come from the germline V gene. The CDR3 covers 16 residues. The J segment lost 9 bases and the V segment lost 5 bases, leaving 9 bases of the junction unmatched. As DNA, the CDR3 is TGTGCCAGCAGCAGCCGGGACAGGGGGGCCAGTTCACCCCTCCACTTT. Residues: CASSSRDRGASSPLHF.

There are many counts of this clonotype. The chain recombines TRBV6-2 or TRBV6-3 with TRBJ1-2, with a weak D call TRBD1 (5 bases). There are 16 residues in the CDR3. The V gene lost 8 bases and the J gene lost 6 bases, with 25 bases spanning the gap. CDR1 and CDR2 from the germline V gene are MNHEY and SVGEGT. The CDR3 sequence: CASFRRDWTKNNGYTF. CDR3 DNA sequence: TGTGCCAGCTTCAGAAGAGATTGGACAAAAAATAATGGCTACACCTTC.

The rearrangement uses TRBV5-5 and TRBJ2-1; D is perhaps TRBD2 (5 bases). This CDR3 spans 15 amino acids. Germline lookup yields CDR1 SGHKS and CDR2 YYEKEE (reference sequence). Trimming stripped 1 base from V and 6 bases from J, with 14 bases between. CDR3 sequence: CASSLILARSNEQFF. CDR3 nucleotides: TGTGCCAGCAGCTTGATTCTAGCCAGATCCAATGAGCAGTTCTTC.

This clonotype was found many times. Written as DNA, the CDR3 is TGTGCCAGCAGCTGGATACAGGGAGAGAAACTGTTTTTT. Translation gives CASSWIQGEKLFF. J is TRBJ1-4 and V is TRBV7-9; weak D call: TRBD1 (6 bases). There are 13 residues in the CDR3. The germline gives CDR1 SEHNR, CDR2 FQNEAQ (reference sequence). V lost 4 bases, J lost 11 bases, and 14 bases lay in between.